The entry below gives a single T cell receptor (beta chain) sequence along with its context. No antigen is known for it. Profiling relied on immunoSEQ multiplex PCR, and the TCRdb table lists in-frame clones only, not all of them. The top ten clones hold roughly 3.3% of a sample with about 150,000 clones, about 92% of them seen once. This sample was included in a study of T cell responses to AZD1222 COVID-19 vaccine. Regarding the study as a whole: At study baseline, merely roughly 6 AZD1222 recipients were seropositive. The breadth and depth of Spike-specific TCRs increased once two AZD1222 doses had been given. Unmutated variant regions are reportedly the target of nearly half of TCRs that are spike-specific. Females made up more of the donors, who were largely white British, and clonal diversity may have come out too low.

Sequencing used peripheral blood, obtained 28 days after the second AZD1222 dose. The source is an adult who received the AZD1222 COVID-19 vaccine.

CDR3: CASSRPSSSYNEQFF. In nucleotides, the CDR3 is TGTGCCAGCAGCCGACCTTCCAGCTCCTACAATGAGCAGTTCTTC. The V call is TRBV11-3, the J call TRBJ2-1, with no clear D. Germline-derived CDR1 and CDR2 are SGHNT and YENEEA. Trimming took off 5 bases at V and 0 bases at J, with 11 bases between the two ends. The CDR3 extends over 15 amino acids.